These T cell receptor beta chains were read from a single sample in a study of cytomegalovirus exposure and HLA in healthy donors. Sequenced by immunoSEQ multiplex PCR; TCRdb stores in-frame clones only, minus some. The sample consists of some 60,000 clones, roughly 96% of them appearing once. The sequenced sample consisted of PBMCs. These receptor sequences come from a man between 18 and 29 years old in good health and CMV-seronegative. CDR3s leave out the opening cysteine and the closing phenylalanine or tryptophan.

j_call,v_call,cdr3_length,cdr3_aa
TRBJ2-1,TRBV7-8,12,ASSFPESYNEQF
TRBJ1-3,TRBV11-1,15,ASSQGQGRSSGNTIY
TRBJ1-3,TRBV9,14,ASSVAVPGSGNTIY
TRBJ1-2,TRBV2,13,ASSEEDRKIYGYT
TRBJ2-3,TRBV5-1,15,ASSFNPTSGNTDTQY
TRBJ2-7,TRBV27,13,ASSSAGTQTYEQY
TRBJ2-3,TRBV28,16,ASSPWGQGAGGTDTQY
TRBJ1-5,TRBV4-1,14,ASSPLGRRGNQPQH
TRBJ1-2,TRBV7-2,13,ASSDDQGTIGGYT
TRBJ2-1,TRBV27,13,ASSPRQDFVDEQF
TRBJ1-2,TRBV9,12,ASSTRDRSPGYT
TRBJ2-2,TRBV23-1,14,ASSLKDRGCTGELF
TRBJ1-2,TRBV5-4,17,ASSLVFLGRPPLVYGYT
TRBJ2-7,TRBV6-1,12,ASSMSRDSNEQY
TRBJ2-7,TRBV14,14,ASSQSRDTQDHEQY
TRBJ2-1,TRBV19,11,ASSISMRNEQF
TRBJ1-5,TRBV30,13,AWSVRVQINQPQH
TRBJ1-2,TRBV27,11,ASSYKSGDGYT
TRBJ2-1,TRBV7-2,15,ASSFPRSGGLVNEQF
TRBJ2-5,TRBV28,13,ASSPSSGYQETQY
TRBJ2-2,TRBV10-1,14,ASSEYVAGDTGELF
TRBJ1-4,TRBV27,12,ASRRQSTNEKLF
TRBJ2-7,TRBV10-2,13,ASSDSAGSSYEQY
TRBJ2-7,TRBV9,13,ASSAGEVYDYEQY
TRBJ2-1,TRBV10-3,12,AISESQGRYEQF
TRBJ2-7,TRBV28,13,ASSLLQQGSYEQY
TRBJ2-3,TRBV28,17,ASPRTGDWTSADTDTQY
TRBJ2-1,TRBV18,13,ASSPPRTGIHEQF
TRBJ1-1,TRBV27,16,ASSSPKREGFMNTEAF
TRBJ1-5,TRBV5-1,13,ASSLDQGLGQPQH
TRBJ2-1,TRBV7-8,12,ASSLGGRANEQF
TRBJ2-3,TRBV9,16,ASSVAPLAKESGDTQY